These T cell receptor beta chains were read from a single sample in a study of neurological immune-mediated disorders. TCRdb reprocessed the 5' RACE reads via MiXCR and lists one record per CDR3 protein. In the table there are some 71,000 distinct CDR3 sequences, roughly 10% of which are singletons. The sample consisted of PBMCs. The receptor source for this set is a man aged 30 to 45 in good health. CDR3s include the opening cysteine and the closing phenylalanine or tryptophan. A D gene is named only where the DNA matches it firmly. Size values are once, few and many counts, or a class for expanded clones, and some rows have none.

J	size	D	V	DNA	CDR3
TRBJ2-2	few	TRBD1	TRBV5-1	TGCGCCAGCAGCTTTGACAGGGTTGTAACCGGGGAGCTGTTTTTT	CASSFDRVVTGELFF
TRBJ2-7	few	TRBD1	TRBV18	TGTGCCAGCTCACCGGACAGGGGGCACTACGAGCAGTACTTC	CASSPDRGHYEQYF
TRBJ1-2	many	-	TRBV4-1	TGCGCCAGCAGCCAAGATCCGGGCTATGGCTACACCTTC	CASSQDPGYGYTF
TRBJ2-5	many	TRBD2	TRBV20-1	TGCAGTGCGACCTTAGCGGGAGGGGGGTCCCAGTACTTC	CSATLAGGGSQYF
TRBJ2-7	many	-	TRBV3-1	TGTGCCAGCAGCCAAGGGGGTCCCGAGCAGTACTTC	CASSQGGPEQYF
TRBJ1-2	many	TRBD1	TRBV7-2	TGTGCCAGCAGCCCGAGGACAGGGGGGGACTATGGCTACACCTTC	CASSPRTGGDYGYTF
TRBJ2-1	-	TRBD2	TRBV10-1	TGCGCCAGCAGTGCCGGACTAGCGGTGAGCAATGAGCAGTTCTTC	CASSAGLAVSNEQFF
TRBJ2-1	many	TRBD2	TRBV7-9	TGTGCCAGCAGATATACAACTAGCGGGAGGGCAAACTACAATGAGCAGTTCTTC	CASRYTTSGRANYNEQFF
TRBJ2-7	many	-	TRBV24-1	TGTGCCACCAGTGATTCCGGGACACTAGACGAGCAGTACTTC	CATSDSGTLDEQYF
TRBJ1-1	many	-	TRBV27	TGTGCCAGCCAATTTCAGGGGCATGGGACTGAAGCTTTCTTT	CASQFQGHGTEAFF
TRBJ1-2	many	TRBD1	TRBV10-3	TGTGCCATCAGTGAGCTAGGGGGCGTCTATGGCTACACCTTC	CAISELGGVYGYTF
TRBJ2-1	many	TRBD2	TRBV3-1	TGTGCCAGCAGCCAAGCGACTAGCGGGAGATACAATGAGCAGTTCTTC	CASSQATSGRYNEQFF
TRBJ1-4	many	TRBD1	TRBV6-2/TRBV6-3	TGTGCCAGCAAACGACCGGGACAGGGGGAGTCTGAAAAACTGTTTTTT	CASKRPGQGESEKLFF
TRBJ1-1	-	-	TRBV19	TGTGCCAGTAGTATAGAGGAGGGTGGCATGAACACTGAAGCTTTCTTT	CASSIEEGGMNTEAFF
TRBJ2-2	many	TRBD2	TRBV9	TGTGCCAGCAACCTAGATGTACTAGCGAAGAACACCGGGGAGCTGTTTTTT	CASNLDVLAKNTGELFF
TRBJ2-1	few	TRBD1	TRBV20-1	TGCAGTGCTTCGACCGGGACAGGTGTGCGCTTC	CSASTGTGVRF
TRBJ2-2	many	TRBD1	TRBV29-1	TGCAGCGTGTGGACAGGGCGGGACGGGGAGCTGTTTTTT	CSVWTGRDGELFF
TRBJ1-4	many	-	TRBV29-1	TGCAGCGCCAGCCGGGCCCATAATGAAAAACTGTTTTTT	CSASRAHNEKLFF
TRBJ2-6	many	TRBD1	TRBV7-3	TGTGCCAGCAGCTTGACCGGGACAGCTGGGGCCAACGTCCTGACTTTC	CASSLTGTAGANVLTF
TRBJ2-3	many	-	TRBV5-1	TGCGCCAGCAGCTTGCAAAATACGCAGTATTTT	CASSLQNTQYF
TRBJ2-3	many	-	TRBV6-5	TGTGCCAGCAGTTACCAGGGGTTTGACACAGATACGCAGTATTTT	CASSYQGFDTDTQYF
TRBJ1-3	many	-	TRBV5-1	TGCGCCAGCAGCTTGGAAGGGGCCTCTGGAAACACCATATATTTT	CASSLEGASGNTIYF
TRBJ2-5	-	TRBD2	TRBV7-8	TGTGCCAGCAGCGGACTAGGGACCCAGTACTTC	CASSGLGTQYF
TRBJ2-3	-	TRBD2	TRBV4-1	TGCGCCAGCAGCCTTGGACTAGTCACAGATACGCAGTATTTT	CASSLGLVTDTQYF
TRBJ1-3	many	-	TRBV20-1	TGCAGTGCTAGACCCACAGGGACGGGCGGAAACACCATATATTTT	CSARPTGTGGNTIYF
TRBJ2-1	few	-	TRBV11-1	TGTGCCAGCAGTATTTCGGAGGGCTCCTACAATGAGCAGTTCTTC	CASSISEGSYNEQFF
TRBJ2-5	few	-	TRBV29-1	TGCAGCGTGACAGGTCAAGAGACCCAGTACTTC	CSVTGQETQYF
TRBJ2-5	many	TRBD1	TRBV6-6	TGTGCCAGCAGTTACTCCTTACCGGGACAGGGGAAGAGAGAGACCCAGTACTTC	CASSYSLPGQGKRETQYF
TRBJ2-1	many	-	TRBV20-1	TGCAGTGCCGAGTTCTCGGGAGCGAGCTCCTACAATGAGCAGTTCTTC	CSAEFSGASSYNEQFF
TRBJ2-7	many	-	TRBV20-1	TGCAGTGCTAGCATAGGACAGTTCCCCTACGAGCAGTACTTC	CSASIGQFPYEQYF
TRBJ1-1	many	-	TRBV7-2	TGTGCCAGCAGCTCCCCAGGTTCGCACACTGAAGCTTTCTTT	CASSSPGSHTEAFF
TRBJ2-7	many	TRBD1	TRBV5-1	TGCGCCAGCAGCTATTCCCCGGACAGGGACTTTTACGAGCAGTACTTC	CASSYSPDRDFYEQYF
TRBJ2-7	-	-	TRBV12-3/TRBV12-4	TGTGCCAGCAGTCCACCGGGGCCGCCGGGGTACGAGCAGTACTTC	CASSPPGPPGYEQYF
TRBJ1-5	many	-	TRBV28	TGTGCCAGCAGCCCCCTGGGAGGGAGCAATCAGCCCCAGCATTTT	CASSPLGGSNQPQHF
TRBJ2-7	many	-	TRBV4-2	TGTGCCAGCAGCCAAGTGGGGACCGACCCCCACGAGCAGTACTTC	CASSQVGTDPHEQYF
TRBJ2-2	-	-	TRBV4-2	TGTGCCAGCCAAGAGGAACTTCGGGGGTCCGACCGCAACGGGGAGCTGTTTTTT	CASQEELRGSDRNGELFF
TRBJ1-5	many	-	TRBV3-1	TGTGCCAGCAGCCAGGGTTTAACGATCGGGGGTCAGCCCCAGCATTTT	CASSQGLTIGGQPQHF
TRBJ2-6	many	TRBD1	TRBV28	TGTGCCAGCAGTTCCGCAGGGGGCTCTGGGGCCAACGTCCTGACTTTC	CASSSAGGSGANVLTF
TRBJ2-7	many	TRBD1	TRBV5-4	TGTGCCAGCAGCTTGGGGGGGACAGGCGCCGAAGAGCAGTACTTC	CASSLGGTGAEEQYF
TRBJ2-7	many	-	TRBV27	TGTGCCAGCAGAAGAAAGCGGACAGATGGTAATGCCTACGAGCAGTACTTC	CASRRKRTDGNAYEQYF
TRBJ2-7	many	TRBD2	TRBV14	TGTGCCAGCAGCCCCGGGACTAGCGGGGGCTCCTACGAGCAGTACTTC	CASSPGTSGGSYEQYF
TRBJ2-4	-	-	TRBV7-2	TGTGCCAGCAGACGTACCTCCAAAAACATTCAGTACTTC	CASRRTSKNIQYF
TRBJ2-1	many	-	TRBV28	TGTGCCAGCAGTTCAAACGGGCTGCGGTTAACAGAGGTATCCTACAATGAGCAGTTCTTC	CASSSNGLRLTEVSYNEQFF
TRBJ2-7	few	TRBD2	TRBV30	TGTGCCTGGAGTGTATTGAGGACTAGCGTTACCTACGAGCAGTACTTC	CAWSVLRTSVTYEQYF
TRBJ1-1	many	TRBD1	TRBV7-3	TGTGCCAGCAGCTACGACAGGGATACTGAAGCTTTCTTT	CASSYDRDTEAFF
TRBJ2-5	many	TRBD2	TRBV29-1	TGCAGCGTCACACTATTGGCGGGAGAGGGGGAGACCCAGTACTTC	CSVTLLAGEGETQYF
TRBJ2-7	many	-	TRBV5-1	TGCGCCAGCAGGTCCGCGACGGATCACTACGAGCAGTACTTC	CASRSATDHYEQYF
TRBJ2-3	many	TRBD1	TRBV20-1	TGCAGTGCTCGACAGGGGATGATAGATACGCAGTATTTT	CSARQGMIDTQYF
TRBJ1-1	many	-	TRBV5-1	TGCGCCAGCAGCCGGAGACAGGATTGGGAAACTGAAGCTTTCTTT	CASSRRQDWETEAFF
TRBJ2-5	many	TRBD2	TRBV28	TGTGCCAGCAGTTTGGGACTAGCGGGGGTGAGGGCCCAAGAGACCCAGTACTTC	CASSLGLAGVRAQETQYF
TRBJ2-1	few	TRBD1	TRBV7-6	TGTGCCAGCAGCCAAGGACAGGGCAATGAGCAGTTCTTC	CASSQGQGNEQFF
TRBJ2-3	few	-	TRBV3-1	TGTGCCAGCAGCCAAGATCTGCTAGCCACAGATACGCAGTATTTT	CASSQDLLATDTQYF
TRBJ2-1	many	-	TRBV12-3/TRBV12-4	TGTGCCAGCAGTTCTTTCCCTAAGAGCTCCTACAATGAGCAGTTCTTC	CASSSFPKSSYNEQFF
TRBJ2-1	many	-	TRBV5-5	TGTGCCAGCAGCTTACAGGAATCTAGCTCCTACAATGAGCAGTTCTTC	CASSLQESSSYNEQFF